Listed here are 11 T cell receptor beta chains from one sample, sequenced in a study of blood T cell repertoires in COVID-19. TCRdb's table, derived via immunoSEQ multiplex PCR, lists solely in-frame clones and lacks some. This table holds a few hundred thousand clones, about 87% found once. Sequencing used PBMCs or T cells enriched from blood (not recorded which). The source of these receptors is a woman in her thirties or forties who had been exposed to COVID-19.

This chain joins TRBV5-4 and TRBJ2-7, with 9 positions matching TRBD2. The CDR3 consists of 16 residues. Germline CDR1 reads SGHNT; CDR2 reads YYREEE (reference sequence). The J segment lost 2 bases and the V segment lost 3 bases, leaving 9 bases of the junction unmatched. The DNA for the CDR3 is TGTGCCAGCAGCTCCCCGGCTAGCGGGGAACCCTACGAGCAGTACTTC. Translated, it gives CASSSPASGEPYEQYF.

This clone was seen only once. V usage is TRBV9 and J usage is TRBJ2-6; TRBD2 might be the D (5 bases). Germline V gene data show CDR1 as SGDLS and CDR2 as YYNGEE. The CDR3 runs 16 residues. The V gene lost 3 bases and the J gene lost 2 bases, with 12 bases spanning the gap. The CDR3 DNA sequence: TGTGCCAGCAGCGCCAGGCCGGAGGCTGGGGCCAACGTCCTGACTTTC. Its protein is CASSARPEAGANVLTF.

V gene TRBV4-3 combines with J gene TRBJ2-7; weak D call: TRBD2 (5 bases). The V gene's germline CDR1 is LGHNA and CDR2 YSLEER. The ends were cut back, 5 bases at V and 0 bases at J, with 11 bases in the middle. The CDR3 contains 14 residues. The CDR3 region has the DNA TGCGCCAGCAGCGTTCGGACTGCCTCCTACGAGCAGTACGTC. This encodes CASSVRTASYEQYV.

The count of this clone is one. The J gene is TRBJ1-3, the V gene TRBV28, with TRBD1 matching 8 bases. Germline CDR1 is MDHEN and CDR2 is SYDVKM. V trimming: 2 bases; J trimming: 5 bases; junction bases outside the gene matches: 8. The CDR3 spans 16 residues. The CDR3 reads CASSLNSGGVRNTIYF. The CDR3 DNA reads TGTGCCAGCAGTTTAAATTCAGGGGGCGTTAGAAACACCATATATTTT.

This clone was seen a single time. V gene TRBV11-3 combines with J gene TRBJ2-2; TRBD2 matches 7 bases. The CDR3 runs to 15 residues. Trimming took 5 bases from V and 3 from J; bases not matched to a gene: 6. Germline CDR1 SGHNT, CDR2 YENEEA. Written as DNA, the CDR3 is TGTGCCAGCAGCCCCGGGGCGGGAGACACCGGGGAGCTGTTTTTT. This encodes CASSPGAGDTGELFF.

Comments on this clone: Other DNA sequences in the same sample also yield this CDR3. The gene calls are TRBV12-5 and TRBJ2-1; D unclear. The CDR3 is made up of 13 amino acids. Germline CDR1 is LGHNT and CDR2 is FRNRAP. Trimming stripped 3 bases from V and 1 base from J, with 4 bases between. CDR3 nucleotides: TGTGCTAGTGGTTTAGCTTCCTACAATGAGCAGTTCTTC. Its translation is CASGLASYNEQFF.

V and J are TRBV7-9 and TRBJ2-5; possibly TRBD1 for D (7 bases). The CDR3 runs to 17 residues. V was cut by 5 bases and J by 5 bases, with 24 bases left in between. Germline loops: CDR1 SEHNR, CDR2 FQNEAQ (reference sequence). CDR3 loop: CASSALGQQGSGETQYF. The DNA of the CDR3 is TGTGCCAGCAGCGCCTTAGGCCAACAGGGGAGCGGGGAGACCCAGTACTTC.

This chain uses TRBV29-1 with TRBJ1-1; D is uncertain. Germline V gives CDR1 SQVTM, CDR2 ANQGSEA. V lost 8 bases to trimming and J lost 6 bases, with 19 bases between them. The CDR3 contains 13 residues. The CDR3 region is CSPRPPGAPEAFF. As DNA, the CDR3 is TGCAGCCCTCGGCCACCGGGAGCCCCTGAAGCTTTCTTT.

In DNA, the CDR3 is TGTGCCAGCAGCTATAGGGTCACGAACAGGGGAGCGGAAGATACGCAGTATTTT. Protein sequence: CASSYRVTNRGAEDTQYF. The chain uses TRBV7-9 and TRBJ2-3, with TRBD1 identical over 7 bases. Germline CDR1 reads SEHNR; CDR2 reads FQNEAQ (reference sequence). This CDR3 contains 18 residues. V shed 4 bases, J shed 5 bases, and the junction held 18 bases outside the gene matches.

For this clone: One end of the junction does not line up with germline, which may come from a read error. The chain joins TRBV5-1 to TRBJ2-3, with a weak D call TRBD1 (8 bases). CDR1 is SGHRS and CDR2 is YFSETQ in the germline V gene. The CDR3 runs 14 residues. The CDR3 loop reads CASRGGQGTDTQYF. CDR3 in DNA: TGTGCCAGTAGGGGGGGACAGGGCACAGATACGCAGTATTTT.

Note on this clone: One end of the junction does not line up with germline, which may come from a read error. The chain recombines TRBV7-2 with TRBJ1-3; maybe TRBD1 (5 bases). The CDR3 runs to 15 residues. Germline values: CDR1 SGHTA, CDR2 FQGNSA. The DNA for the CDR3 is TGTGCCAGCAGCCGCTTTGCGGGGGGTGGAAACAACATATATTTT. Protein sequence: CASSRFAGGGNNIYF.